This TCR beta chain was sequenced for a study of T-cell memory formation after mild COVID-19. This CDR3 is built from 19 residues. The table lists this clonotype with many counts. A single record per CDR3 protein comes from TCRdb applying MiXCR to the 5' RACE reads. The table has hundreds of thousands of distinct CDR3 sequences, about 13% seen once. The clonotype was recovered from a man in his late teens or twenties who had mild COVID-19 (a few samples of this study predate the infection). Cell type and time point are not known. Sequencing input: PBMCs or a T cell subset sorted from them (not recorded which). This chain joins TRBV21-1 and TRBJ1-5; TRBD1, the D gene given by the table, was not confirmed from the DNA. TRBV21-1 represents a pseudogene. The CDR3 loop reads CASSKKNGATGGSNQPQHF. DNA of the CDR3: TGTGCCAGCAGCAAAAAAAACGGGGCCACAGGGGGCAGCAATCAGCCCCAGCATTTT.